The clone carrying this T cell receptor (beta chain) was detected a few times. Its antigen is unknown. This record comes from a study of T cell repertoires in cytomegalovirus infection. As for the study in general: Indicated by public TCR beta signatures were CMV infection and matching HLA type.

Study-wide results and caveats: Clonotype analysis showed dominance of the ex vivo response by HLA-C-restricted CMV-specific TCR beta clonotypes.

This CDR3 is 15 amino acids long. J lost 5 bases, V lost 0 bases, and 3 bases had no gene match. Germline V CDR1 and CDR2: MGHRA, YSYEKL. Each CDR3 protein is one row after TCRdb ran MiXCR on the reads. The sample includes under 95,000 distinct CDR3 sequences, roughly 44% of them seen just once. The chain links TRBV4-1 to TRBJ2-1; 8 bases line up with TRBD2. The TCR was taken from a human donor in good health (CMV status not recorded). Some clones in this sample may be carry-over from other donors' samples. The input for sequencing was CD8+ T cells from cultured PBMCs, taken from culture after CMV antigen stimulation. CDR3 sequence (DNA): TGCGCCAGCAGCCAAGATCGCGGGGGGAACAATGAGCAGTTCTTC. This sequence encodes CASSQDRGGNNEQFF.